Listed here are 13 T cell receptor beta chains from one sample, sequenced in a study of blood T cell repertoires in COVID-19. Here immunoSEQ multiplex PCR was the method, and the copy in TCRdb shows in-frame clones only, minus some. The sample shows more than 110,000 clones, more than 70% of them seen only once. Sequenced input: peripheral blood. The receptors were gathered from a man aged 50-59 years with active or convalescent COVID-19.

The chain has TRBV30 and TRBJ2-4; D gene unclear. Per germline, CDR1 GTSNPN and CDR2 SVGIG (reference sequence). V was cut by 0 bases and J by 5 bases, with 5 bases left in between. The CDR3 covers 12 residues. CDR3 bases: TGTGCCTGGAGTGTAACACAAAACATTCAGTACTTC. It specifies CAWSVTQNIQYF.

The chain couples TRBV24-1 to TRBJ2-5; maybe TRBD1 (8 bases). Germline lookup yields CDR1 KGHDR and CDR2 SFDVKD. The CDR3 runs to 15 residues. With 4 bases removed from V and 3 bases from J, the gap between germline ends came to 14 bases. CDR3 amino acids: CATSELQGGKETQYF. In DNA, the CDR3 is TGTGCCACCAGTGAGCTACAGGGGGGGAAAGAGACCCAGTACTTC.

The chain uses TRBV24-1 and TRBJ2-3, with 9 nucleotides matching TRBD1. The germline V gene has CDR1 KGHDR and CDR2 SFDVKD. Trimming took 2 bases from V and 3 from J; bases not matched to a gene: 5. This CDR3 is 16 amino acids long. The CDR3 DNA reads TGTGCCACCAGTGATTGGGGACAGGGCGGAACAGATACGCAGTATTTT. Translated: CATSDWGQGGTDTQYF.

Concerning this clone: At one boundary the junction diverges from the germline segment, which might be a read error. V gene TRBV7-7 combines with J gene TRBJ2-1; D might be TRBD2 (5 bases). This CDR3 has 16 residues. The germline V gene encodes CDR1 SSHAT and CDR2 FNYEAQ (reference sequence). The CDR3 spells CASSLASSSSYNEQFF. Written as DNA, the CDR3 is TGTGCTAGCAGCTTGGCTAGCTCATCATCCTACAATGAGCAGTTCTTC.

The rearrangement joins TRBV5-8 to TRBJ1-5; D may be TRBD1 (5 bases). There are 14 residues in the CDR3. Per germline, CDR1 SGHTS and CDR2 YDEGEE. Between the trimmed V and J ends, which lost 3 bases and 7 bases, there was a span of 14 bases. The CDR3 loop is CASSWGVSGQPQHF. In DNA form, the CDR3 reads TGTGCCAGCAGCTGGGGGGTAAGTGGCCAGCCCCAGCATTTT.

V is TRBV30 and J is TRBJ2-1, with 9 bases that match TRBD2. The V and J ends lost 4 bases and 0 bases, in that order; junction bases with no gene match: 4. Germline assignment: CDR1 GTSNPN and CDR2 SVGIG (reference sequence). The CDR3 is made up of 15 amino acids. This CDR3 reads CAWKQRGVSYNEQFF. The CDR3 DNA sequence: TGTGCCTGGAAACAGCGGGGGGTCTCCTACAATGAGCAGTTCTTC.

The chain is built from TRBV14 and TRBJ1-1, with no clear D. The CDR3 is 13 residues long. Germline CDR1 reads SGHDN; CDR2 reads FVKESK. V dropped 2 bases and J dropped 5 bases, with 9 bases sitting between them. The CDR3: CASSQRVRTEAFF. The CDR3 DNA reads TGTGCCAGCAGCCAAAGAGTGAGGACTGAAGCTTTCTTT.

The J gene is TRBJ2-7, the V gene TRBV7-9; TRBD2 aligns across 7 bases. From germline, CDR1 is SEHNR and CDR2 FQNEAQ (reference sequence). With 0 bases clipped from V and 3 bases from J, the junction kept 5 bases outside the gene matches. This CDR3 comprises 15 residues. The CDR3 nucleotides read TGTGCCAGCAGCTTAGCGTGGGGGAGGGACTACGAGCAGTACTTC. Amino acids: CASSLAWGRDYEQYF.

The V and J genes are TRBV19 and TRBJ2-5; 8 bases are shared with TRBD1. Germline V gene lookup returns CDR1 LNHDA and CDR2 SQIVND (reference sequence). The V segment lost 2 bases and the J segment 3 bases; nucleotides outside the gene matches: 5. The CDR3 totals 15 residues. CDR3 bases: TGTGCCAGTAGTATACGGACAGGGCGAAAAGAGACCCAGTACTTC. This encodes CASSIRTGRKETQYF.

The chain is built from TRBV27 and TRBJ2-7; TRBD1 aligns across 9 bases. J gave up 4 bases and V 5 bases, and 12 bases lay outside the gene matches. The V gene's germline CDR1 is MNHEY and CDR2 SMNVEV (reference sequence). The CDR3 runs to 16 residues. CDR3 loop: CASSQGTGTGTYEQYF. CDR3 sequence (DNA): TGTGCCAGCAGTCAAGGCACCGGGACAGGGACTTACGAGCAGTACTTC.

The V gene is TRBV20-1, the J gene TRBJ2-7; 9 positions agree with TRBD2. In germline, CDR1 is DFQATT, CDR2 SNEGSKA (reference sequence). The CDR3 totals 11 residues. The CDR3 loop reads CSVSGSYEQYF. CDR3 nucleotides: TGCAGCGTTAGCGGGAGTTACGAGCAGTACTTC.

This sequence joins TRBV4-1 and TRBJ2-1; 8 bases map to TRBD1. The germline V gene encodes CDR1 MGHRA and CDR2 YSYEKL. This CDR3 is 15 amino acids long. J gave up 6 bases and V 4 bases, and 8 bases lay outside the gene matches. The CDR3 reads CASSRGQAISNEQFF. The CDR3, as DNA: TGCGCCAGCAGCCGGGGACAGGCCATCTCCAATGAGCAGTTCTTC.

This clone was counted a single time. The sample contains more than one DNA sequence encoding this CDR3. The J gene is TRBJ1-2, the V gene TRBV5-1, with D possibly being TRBD1 (6 bases). V was shortened by 0 bases and J by 3 bases, with 6 bases between the two germline ends. Looked up from germline, CDR1 is SGHRS and CDR2 is YFSETQ. This CDR3 is 13 amino acids long. The CDR3: CASSLGQDYGYTF. The DNA of the CDR3 is TGCGCCAGCAGCTTGGGACAGGACTATGGCTACACCTTC.